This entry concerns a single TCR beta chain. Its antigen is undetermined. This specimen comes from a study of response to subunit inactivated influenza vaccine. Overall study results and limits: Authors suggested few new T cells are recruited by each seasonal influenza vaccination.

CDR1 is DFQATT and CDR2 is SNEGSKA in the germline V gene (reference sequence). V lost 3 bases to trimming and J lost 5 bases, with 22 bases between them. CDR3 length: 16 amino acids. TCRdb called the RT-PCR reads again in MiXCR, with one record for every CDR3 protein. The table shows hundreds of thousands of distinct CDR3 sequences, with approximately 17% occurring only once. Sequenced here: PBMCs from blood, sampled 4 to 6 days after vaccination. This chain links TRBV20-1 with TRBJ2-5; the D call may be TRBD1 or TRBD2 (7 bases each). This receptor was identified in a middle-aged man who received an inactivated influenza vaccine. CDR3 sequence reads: CSARSGSGGGPETQYF. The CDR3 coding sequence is TGCAGTGCTAGGTCGGGTTCAGGGGGAGGGCCGGAGACCCAGTACTTC.